Each of the 23 T cell receptor beta chains below was sequenced from the same sample in a study of T cell responses to AZD1222 COVID-19 vaccine. The repertoire was sequenced with immunoSEQ multiplex PCR; TCRdb's copy has only in-frame clones and lacks some. This table has roughly 120,000 clones, roughly 84% appearing once. Sequenced here: peripheral blood, sampled on day 0 of AZD1222 vaccination. The receptors here all came from an adult in good health.

The chain recombines TRBV7-9 with TRBJ2-7; D might be TRBD1 (5 bases). V was cut by 5 bases and J by 3 bases, with 20 bases left in between. This CDR3 is 16 amino acids long. CDR1 is SEHNR, CDR2 FQNEAQ, per germline (reference sequence). For the CDR3, the DNA is TGTGCCAGCAGCCATAAAGGGCAGGGAATCAACTACGAGCAGTACTTC. It translates to CASSHKGQGINYEQYF.

In this sample, this clone turned up a few times. The chain uses TRBV5-4 and TRBJ1-5; unclear D gene. V shed 0 bases and J shed 7 bases, with 8 bases lying between them. CDR1 and CDR2 from the germline V gene are SGHNT and YYREEE (reference sequence). CDR3 size: 13 residues. The CDR3 sequence: CASSLGRRQPQHF. CDR3 coding DNA: TGTGCCAGCAGCTTGGGGCGGCGGCAGCCCCAGCATTTT.

This clone appeared a few times. J is TRBJ2-7 and V is TRBV18; tentatively, D is TRBD2 (6 bases). Deletions cut 1 base from V and 0 bases from J, with 13 bases between. This CDR3 region has 16 residues. Per germline, CDR1 KGHSH and CDR2 LQKENI. The CDR3 DNA reads TGTGCCAGCTCACCACGACCGGGGGTCGACTCCTACGAGCAGTACTTC. Residues: CASSPRPGVDSYEQYF.

The chain employs TRBV5-4 and TRBJ2-7; D unresolved. Looked up from germline, CDR1 is SGHNT and CDR2 is YYREEE (reference sequence). Between the trimmed V and J ends, which lost 3 bases and 2 bases, there was a span of 12 bases. This CDR3 is 14 amino acids long. CDR3 in DNA: TGTGCCAGCAGCTCTAAGGACCCACCCTACGAGCAGTACTTC. This translates into CASSSKDPPYEQYF.

This clone was seen just once. The rearrangement uses TRBV3-1 (or the pseudogene TRBV3-2) and TRBJ1-1, with 7 nucleotides matching TRBD1. Trimming at V came to 3 bases and at J to 6 bases, leaving 10 bases not matched to a gene. The CDR3 contains 15 residues. Looked up from germline, CDR1 is LGHDT and CDR2 is YNNKEL (reference sequence). The CDR3 bases are TGTGCCAGCAGCCACCCCAGGGGGGCGAAGGCTGAAGCTTTCTTT. It codes for CASSHPRGAKAEAFF.

A single count supports this clone. In nucleotides, the CDR3 is TGTGCCACCAGCCCCCCCGGGGACGGTCAGCCCCAGCATTTT. Amino acid sequence: CATSPPGDGQPQHF. The rearrangement links TRBV15 to TRBJ1-5, with D maybe TRBD1 (5 bases). The CDR3 length is 14 residues. The germline V and J ends were trimmed by 5 bases and 6 bases, with 14 bases remaining between them. CDR1 and CDR2 from the germline V gene are LNHNV and YYDKDF (reference sequence).

This clone was picked up a small number of times. The chain recombines TRBV5-1 with TRBJ2-6; TRBD1 is a possible D gene (6 bases). CDR1 SGHRS and CDR2 YFSETQ come from the germline V gene. The CDR3 contains 17 residues. V lost 5 bases and J 3 bases, leaving 18 bases between the germline ends. The CDR3 is CASRDPGAQLGANVLTF. In DNA form, the CDR3 reads TGCGCCAGCAGGGATCCAGGGGCCCAACTTGGGGCCAACGTCCTGACTTTC.

This clone was seen only once. This chain links TRBV6-5 with TRBJ1-3; D is uncertain. V lost 6 bases, J lost 8 bases, and 11 bases lay in between. The germline V gene encodes CDR1 MNHEY and CDR2 SVGAGI. The CDR3 has 12 amino acids. Here the CDR3 DNA reads TGTGCCAGCAGCCAGACTGGGGACACCATATATTTT. Translating it yields CASSQTGDTIYF.

The rearrangement uses TRBV11-2 and TRBJ1-1; D not certain. Germline values: CDR1 SGHAT, CDR2 FQNNGV. The germline V and J ends were trimmed by 5 bases and 0 bases, with 13 bases remaining between them. This CDR3 region has 15 residues. CDR3 sequence (DNA): TGTGCCAGCAGCCCGAGGGCGGGGTTGAACACTGAAGCTTTCTTT. Translated, it gives CASSPRAGLNTEAFF.

The chain links TRBV7-2 to TRBJ1-5; D may be TRBD1 (5 bases). The V end was cut by 3 bases, the J end by 8 bases, with 11 bases between. Germline CDR1 reads SGHTA; CDR2 reads FQGNSA. This CDR3 comprises 13 residues. The CDR3 spells CASSFRVGEPQHF. The CDR3 coding sequence is TGTGCCAGCAGCTTCAGGGTAGGGGAGCCCCAGCATTTT. Using reference TRBV7-2 and TRBJ1-5 for the parts outside the CDR3, the full variable domain is GAGVSQSPSNKVTEKGKDVELRCDPISGHTALYWYRQSLGQGLEFLIYFQGNSAPDKSGLPSDRFSAERTGGSVSTLTIQRTQQEDSAVYLCASSFRVGEPQHFGDGTRLSIL.

The rearrangement links TRBV19 to TRBJ2-6, with 7 positions matching TRBD1. The germline CDR1 and CDR2 sequences are LNHDA and SQIVND (reference sequence). The junction had 12 bases not matched to a gene; V was cut back by 7 bases and J by 0 bases. The CDR3 loop spans 18 amino acids. CDR3 in amino acids: CASTKTGTALSGANVLTF. The CDR3 DNA follows: TGTGCCAGTACCAAGACAGGGACAGCCCTCTCTGGGGCCAACGTCCTGACTTTC.

This rearrangement joins TRBV6-5 to TRBJ2-1; D perhaps matches TRBD2 (6 bases). Germline CDR1 reads MNHEY; CDR2 reads SVGAGI. V lost 5 bases and J lost 2, with 7 bases in between. This CDR3 is built from 13 residues. The CDR3 spells CASSRLAYNEQFF. CDR3 DNA: TGTGCCAGCAGTAGACTAGCCTACAATGAGCAGTTCTTC.

This chain joins TRBV5-1 and TRBJ2-2, with 7 bases identical to TRBD1. V was pared by 0 bases and J by 1 base, with 6 bases of the junction left unmatched. This CDR3 region has 17 residues. CDR1 and CDR2 (germline): SGHRS, YFSETQ. CDR3: CASSLVGGRGNTGELFF. CDR3 nucleotides: TGCGCCAGCAGCTTGGTAGGGGGCCGCGGGAACACCGGGGAGCTGTTTTTT.

The J gene is TRBJ1-1, the V gene TRBV11-3; D remains unclear. Trimming removed 0 bases at V and 4 bases at J, with 6 bases between. The CDR3 runs to 13 residues. CDR1 is SGHNT, CDR2 YENEEA, per germline. CDR3 DNA: TGTGCCAGCAGCTTAGATCAAAGCACTGAAGCTTTCTTT. Protein sequence: CASSLDQSTEAFF.

The rearrangement joins TRBV30 to TRBJ1-2, with a possible D match to TRBD1 (5 bases). Trimming took 0 bases from V and 5 from J, leaving 7 bases between them. CDR3 length: 12 residues. Germline V gives CDR1 GTSNPN, CDR2 SVGIG (reference sequence). The CDR3: CAWSVDRYGYTF. The CDR3 DNA reads TGTGCCTGGAGTGTCGACAGATATGGCTACACCTTC.

The rearrangement links TRBV11-2 to TRBJ2-7; a possible D gene is TRBD1 (7 bases). Germline values: CDR1 SGHAT, CDR2 FQNNGV. The CDR3 length is 15 residues. Trimming pared 0 bases from V and 4 bases from J, leaving 13 bases between. This CDR3 is CASSLEATGRYEQYF. CDR3 in DNA: TGTGCCAGCAGCTTAGAGGCGACAGGGAGGTACGAGCAGTACTTC.

The V and J genes are TRBV5-3 and TRBJ1-1; perhaps TRBD1 as D (5 bases). TRBV5-3 is placed among ORFs of uncertain function. V lost 4 bases and J lost 3, with 13 bases in between. The CDR3 totals 14 residues. The CDR3: CARSPDREHTEAFF. The CDR3, as DNA: TGTGCCAGAAGCCCTGACAGAGAGCACACTGAAGCTTTCTTT.

On this clone itself: The same CDR3 is also encoded by other DNA sequences in this sample. The chain uses TRBV7-9 and TRBJ2-1; D uncertain. The CDR3 has 12 amino acids. From germline, CDR1 is SEHNR and CDR2 FQNEAQ (reference sequence). Deletions cut 5 bases from V and 8 bases from J, with 10 bases between. CDR3 coding DNA: TGTGCCAGCAGCCTGGGCCGGGATGAGCAGTTCTTC. Translation gives CASSLGRDEQFF.

This chain joins TRBV19 and TRBJ1-1, with a possible D match to TRBD1 (6 bases). This CDR3 comprises 14 residues. The V gene lost 4 bases and the J gene lost 4 bases, with 13 bases spanning the gap. Germline V CDR1 and CDR2: LNHDA, SQIVND (reference sequence). The CDR3: CASSRSTGSTEAFF. The CDR3 DNA is TGTGCCAGTAGTAGAAGTACAGGGTCCACTGAAGCTTTCTTT.

The chain recombines TRBV5-1 with TRBJ1-5; D is undetermined. There are 13 residues in the CDR3. V lost 3 bases and J lost 3, with 7 bases in between. Germline assignment: CDR1 SGHRS and CDR2 YFSETQ. CDR3 in DNA: TGCGCCAGCAGCTCGAGCCCCAATCAGCCCCAGCATTTT. Translated: CASSSSPNQPQHF.

This chain uses TRBV29-1 with TRBJ2-1, with 8 bases that match TRBD1. CDR1 SQVTM and CDR2 ANQGSEA come from the germline V gene. The CDR3 consists of 13 residues. V was pared by 6 bases and J by 4 bases, with 5 bases of the junction left unmatched. The CDR3 here is CSVLGTGYNEQFF. Here the CDR3 DNA reads TGCAGCGTCCTCGGGACAGGATACAATGAGCAGTTCTTC.

V and J are TRBV7-2 and TRBJ2-1, with no clear D. With 2 bases removed from V and 7 bases from J, the gap between germline ends came to 12 bases. Per germline, CDR1 SGHTA and CDR2 FQGNSA. The CDR3 is 14 amino acids. Here the CDR3 DNA reads TGTGCCAGCAGCTTAACACTACTAATAAATGAGCAGTTCTTC. It encodes CASSLTLLINEQFF.

This rearrangement joins TRBV21-1 to TRBJ2-2; TRBD1 is taken as the D call from the table, unchecked against the DNA. TRBV21-1 is a pseudogene locus. The length of the CDR3 is 19 residues. CDR3 in amino acids: CASSKSGTGGPDNTGELFF. Here the CDR3 DNA reads TGTGCCAGCAGCAAAAGCGGGACAGGGGGACCGGACAACACCGGGGAGCTGTTTTTT.